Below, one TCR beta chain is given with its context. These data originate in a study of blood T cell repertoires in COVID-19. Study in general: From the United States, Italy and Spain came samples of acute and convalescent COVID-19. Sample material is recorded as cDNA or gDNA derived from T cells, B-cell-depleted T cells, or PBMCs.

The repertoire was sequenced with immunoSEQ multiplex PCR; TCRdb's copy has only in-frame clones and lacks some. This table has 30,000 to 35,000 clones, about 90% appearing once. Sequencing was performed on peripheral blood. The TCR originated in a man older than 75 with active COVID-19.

CDR3 nucleotide sequence: TGTGCCAGCAGTCCCCAGGGGGTTCGGCGAGAGGGCTACACCTTC. Encoded protein: CASSPQGVRREGYTF. The chain recombines TRBV28 with TRBJ1-2; the match to TRBD1 covers 7 bases. Trimming cost V 5 bases and J 8 bases; bases outside gene matches: 14. Germline lookup yields CDR1 MDHEN and CDR2 SYDVKM. CDR3 length: 15 amino acids.